This passage covers 25 T cell receptor beta chains from one sample sequenced in a study of cytomegalovirus exposure and HLA in healthy donors. PCR involved 60 Vbeta and 13 Jbeta primers. Data came from immunoSEQ multiplex PCR; TCRdb stores just in-frame clones and leaves some out. Of 150,000 to 200,000 clones in the sample, approximately 80% were seen once. Sequencing used PBMCs. The receptors were gathered from a man between 18 and 35 years old in good health and CMV-seronegative.

J is TRBJ2-7 and V is TRBV9; 11 positions match TRBD2. Germline-derived CDR1 and CDR2 are SGDLS and YYNGEE. J was trimmed by 5 bases and V by 4 bases; bases with no gene match: 8. The CDR3 totals 15 residues. Written as DNA, the CDR3 is TGTGCCAGCAGCAAAATAGCGGGAGGGACCCACGAGCAGTACTTC. Residues: CASSKIAGGTHEQYF.

The chain is built from TRBV20-1 and TRBJ1-2, with 10 bases fitting TRBD1. Unmatched junction bases numbered 8, after V lost 6 bases and J lost 13 bases. The germline CDR1 and CDR2 sequences are DFQATT and SNEGSKA (reference sequence). The CDR3 covers 11 residues. CDR3 sequence (DNA): TGCAGTGCGCTGAGGACAGGGGGGTGCACCTTC. Amino acids: CSALRTGGCTF.

This chain connects TRBV7-9 to TRBJ1-1; D is unresolved. The CDR3 length is 13 residues. The germline V gene encodes CDR1 SEHNR and CDR2 FQNEAQ (reference sequence). V gave up 2 bases and J gave up 1 base, with 5 bases separating them. In DNA, the CDR3 is TGTGCCAGCAGCTTACCAGGGAACACTGAAGCTTTCTTT. Residues: CASSLPGNTEAFF.

The chain combines TRBV5-8 with TRBJ1-1; maybe TRBD1 (5 bases). The germline V gene encodes CDR1 SGHTS and CDR2 YDEGEE. Deletions cut 5 bases from V and 5 bases from J, with 16 bases between. The CDR3 runs 14 residues. The CDR3 DNA is TGTGCCAGCAGTGCCTGGGGGGGAGGGACTGAAGCTTTCTTT. Its translation is CASSAWGGGTEAFF.

The V call is TRBV18, the J call TRBJ1-3; 7 bases align to TRBD1. The CDR3 runs 14 residues. Trimming cost V 6 bases and J 0 bases; bases outside gene matches: 2. Germline CDR1 reads KGHSH; CDR2 reads LQKENI. The CDR3, as DNA: TGTGCCAGCTCCGGGACAGACTCTGGAAACACCATATATTTT. This gives the protein CASSGTDSGNTIYF.

The chain couples TRBV29-1 to TRBJ2-1; 9 bases align to TRBD2. J gave up 4 bases and V 7 bases, and 8 bases lay outside the gene matches. Germline loops: CDR1 SQVTM, CDR2 ANQGSEA. The CDR3 contains 14 residues. The CDR3 loop is CSALSGSSYNEQFF. DNA of the CDR3: TGCAGCGCCCTTAGCGGGAGTAGTTACAATGAGCAGTTCTTC.

The J gene is TRBJ2-2, the V gene TRBV11-1; D perhaps matches TRBD1 (7 bases). CDR3 length: 16 residues. Trimming left V 6 bases short and J 3 bases short, with 17 bases between. CDR1 SGHAT and CDR2 FQDESV come from the germline V gene (reference sequence). CDR3 sequence (DNA): TGTGCCAGCAGAATAGGGGGGACAGATCACACCGGGGAGCTGTTTTTT. It specifies CASRIGGTDHTGELFF.

The V call is TRBV11-2, the J call TRBJ2-1, with TRBD2 matching over 7 bases. V shed 5 bases and J 9 bases; nucleotides not matched to a gene: 13. This CDR3 is built from 15 residues. CDR1 SGHAT and CDR2 FQNNGV come from the germline V gene. The CDR3 is CASSPSGTSGGEQFF. The CDR3 DNA is TGTGCCAGCAGCCCTTCCGGGACTTCGGGGGGTGAGCAGTTCTTC.

This clone was observed once. V is TRBV7-2 and J is TRBJ2-5; 7 nucleotides align to TRBD1. V dropped 0 bases and J dropped 11; count of bases not matched to a gene: 6. The CDR3 length is 13 residues. Germline-derived CDR1 and CDR2 are SGHTA and FQGNSA. CDR3 coding DNA: TGTGCCAGCAGCTTAGCCGGGACAGCAAAGCAGTACTTC. Translating it yields CASSLAGTAKQYF.

The rearrangement uses TRBV6-6 and TRBJ2-5, with a possible D match to TRBD2 (5 bases). This CDR3 spans 15 amino acids. Germline lookup yields CDR1 MNHNY and CDR2 SVGAGI (reference sequence). V shed 10 bases and J shed 5 bases, with 23 bases lying between them. This CDR3 is CATDPGFEVSETQYF. For the CDR3, the DNA is TGTGCCACCGATCCGGGGTTCGAGGTGTCGGAGACCCAGTACTTC.

The J gene is TRBJ2-7, the V gene TRBV4-3, with 8 bases lining up with TRBD1. The V gene end was trimmed by 2 bases and the J gene end by 3 bases; junction bases not matched to a gene: 6. CDR1 and CDR2 from the germline V gene are LGHNA and YSLEER. This CDR3 has 15 residues. The CDR3 DNA reads as TGCGCCAGCAGCCAATTCCGGGACAGGTTCTACGAGCAGTACTTC. Translated, it gives CASSQFRDRFYEQYF.

The chain links TRBV12-5 to TRBJ2-2; 7 bases agree with TRBD1. CDR3 length equals 15 residues. After removal of 1 base from V and 1 base from J, the junction contained 0 bases not matched to a gene. Looked up from germline, CDR1 is LGHNT and CDR2 is FRNRAP. CDR3 region: CASGLGQGNTGELFF. CDR3 nucleotide sequence: TGTGCTAGTGGTTTGGGACAGGGGAACACCGGGGAGCTGTTTTTT.

The V and J genes are TRBV6-4 and TRBJ2-3; no definite D call. The CDR3 extends over 15 amino acids. Germline CDR1 MRHNA, CDR2 SNTAGT. Between the trimmed V and J ends, which lost 5 bases and 2 bases, there was a span of 14 bases. This chain's CDR3 is CASSLRGGNTDTQYF. In nucleotides, the CDR3 is TGTGCCAGCAGTCTTCGCGGCGGCAACACAGATACGCAGTATTTT.

The V and J genes are TRBV6-5 and TRBJ1-2, with D maybe TRBD1 (5 bases). Trimming stripped 2 bases from V and 4 bases from J, with 8 bases between. CDR1 and CDR2 (germline): MNHEY, SVGAGI. CDR3 size: 13 residues. The CDR3 sequence is CASSYGAPYGYTF. The CDR3 nucleotides are TGTGCCAGCAGTTACGGGGCTCCCTATGGCTACACCTTC.

The rearrangement uses TRBV6-5 and TRBJ2-7; 7 nucleotides line up with TRBD1. V dropped 0 bases and J dropped 6; count of bases not matched to a gene: 2. Germline V gene data show CDR1 as MNHEY and CDR2 as SVGAGI. This CDR3 region has 13 residues. CDR3: CASSYSTGVEQYF. DNA of the CDR3: TGTGCCAGCAGTTACTCTACAGGGGTCGAGCAGTACTTC.

V and J are TRBV10-2 and TRBJ2-7; D gene unclear. The length of the CDR3 is 14 residues. Germline-derived CDR1 and CDR2 are WSHSY and SAAADI. V lost 6 bases, J lost 2 bases, and 14 bases lay in between. CDR3 nucleotide sequence: TGCGCCAGCAGAATGGTGGCGGAACCCTACGAGCAGTACTTC. Its translation: CASRMVAEPYEQYF.

The chain couples TRBV11-2 to TRBJ1-6, with unresolved D. Trimming removed 1 base at V and 6 bases at J, with 13 bases between. Germline CDR1 SGHAT, CDR2 FQNNGV. The CDR3 consists of 16 residues. CDR3 sequence reads: CASSLGAGGLNSPLHF. For the CDR3, the DNA is TGTGCCAGCAGCTTAGGTGCAGGTGGGCTTAATTCACCCCTCCACTTT.

This rearrangement joins TRBV6-1 to TRBJ2-2; 8 nucleotides line up with TRBD2. The junction had 5 bases not matched to a gene; V was cut back by 5 bases and J by 3 bases. The CDR3 is 15 residues long. Germline V gives CDR1 MNHNS, CDR2 SASEGT. The CDR3 sequence is CASSMAGGYTGELFF. The CDR3 DNA reads TGTGCCAGCAGTATGGCGGGAGGATACACCGGGGAGCTGTTTTTT.

The chain is built from TRBV19 and TRBJ2-7, with 7 bases matching TRBD1. CDR1 is LNHDA, CDR2 SQIVND, per germline (reference sequence). This CDR3 is built from 15 residues. V lost 5 bases to trimming and J lost 3 bases; unmatched junction nucleotides: 10. For the CDR3, the DNA is TGTGCCAGTAGTTCCCGGGACAGTCTTCTCTACGAGCAGTACTTC. It translates to CASSSRDSLLYEQYF.

The J gene is TRBJ2-2, the V gene TRBV28, with D perhaps matching TRBD2 (6 bases). Trimming stripped 4 bases from V and 6 bases from J, with 6 bases between. The CDR3 has 12 residues. The germline gives CDR1 MDHEN, CDR2 SYDVKM. The CDR3 region has the DNA TGTGCCAGCAGTTCGGGGGCCGGGGAGCTGTTTTTT. It specifies CASSSGAGELFF. The full variable domain, in which reference TRBV28 and TRBJ2-2 provide the parts outside the CDR3, is DVKVTQSSRYLVKRTGEKVFLECVQDMDHENMFWYRQDPGLGLRLIYFSYDVKMKEKGDIPEGYSVSREKKERFSLILESASTNQTSMYLCASSSGAGELFFGEGSRLTVL.

In nucleotides, the CDR3 is TGTGCCAGCAGCTCCCTTAGGGGTTCTGGAAACACCATATATTTT. Translating gives CASSSLRGSGNTIYF. V is TRBV5-4 and J is TRBJ1-3, with D possibly TRBD1 on 5 matching bases. V dropped 3 bases and J dropped 1 base, with 11 bases sitting between them. This CDR3 contains 15 residues. Germline loops: CDR1 SGHNT, CDR2 YYREEE (reference sequence). Filled out from reference TRBV5-4 and TRBJ1-3, the complete variable domain reads ETGVTQSPTHLIKTRGQQVTLRCSSQSGHNTVSWYQQALGQGPQFIFQYYREEENGRGNFPPRFSGLQFPNYSSELNVNALELDDSALYLCASSSLRGSGNTIYFGEGSWLTVV.

This clone occurred once. The rearrangement links TRBV6-5 to TRBJ1-4; TRBD1 agrees at 9 bases. With 6 bases clipped from V and 8 bases from J, the junction kept 7 bases outside the gene matches. Germline loops: CDR1 MNHEY, CDR2 SVGAGI. The CDR3 loop spans 14 amino acids. CDR3 DNA: TGTGCCAGCAGGCCGACAGGGGGAAACGAAAAACTGTTTTTT. Its protein is CASRPTGGNEKLFF.

The chain links TRBV7-6 to TRBJ1-6; D might be TRBD1 (6 bases). The CDR3 has 15 amino acids. Germline CDR1 reads SGHVS; CDR2 reads FNYEAQ. The V end was cut by 5 bases, the J end by 5 bases, with 13 bases between. The CDR3 DNA follows: TGTGCCAGCAGCGGCAGGACAGCCCATAATTCACCCCTCCACTTT. It translates to CASSGRTAHNSPLHF.

The chain carries TRBV19 and TRBJ2-4; TRBD2 is a possible D gene (6 bases). Germline V CDR1 and CDR2: LNHDA, SQIVND (reference sequence). Trimming removed 3 bases from V and 7 bases from J, with 13 bases in between. The CDR3 extends over 14 amino acids. The CDR3 loop reads CASSMGSRGNIQYF. The CDR3 bases are TGTGCCAGTAGTATGGGGTCCCGGGGGAACATTCAGTACTTC.

This clone was observed a single time. The chain links TRBV5-1 to TRBJ1-2; tentative D call: TRBD1 (5 bases). V dropped 0 bases and J dropped 8 bases, with 14 bases sitting between them. CDR1 is SGHRS, CDR2 YFSETQ, per germline. The CDR3 extends over 14 amino acids. The CDR3 spells CASSLAEGAGGYTF. The CDR3 region has the DNA TGCGCCAGCAGCTTGGCCGAAGGGGCCGGGGGCTACACCTTC.